A selection of T cell receptor beta chains follows, all from one sample in a study of T cells after yellow fever vaccination. One entry per CDR3 protein, called by TCRdb with MiXCR from the 5' RACE reads. The sample holds 500,000 to 650,000 distinct CDR3 sequences; less than 20% are singletons and the top ten take 17%. Sequenced here: PBMCs, sampled about 5 days after the first yellow fever vaccination. The receptors derive from a man aged 18 to 35 who received the YFV17D yellow fever vaccine. CDR3s include the opening cysteine and the closing phenylalanine or tryptophan. D genes are given only for firm matches. Clone size appears in some rows only: once, few, many, or a class for an expanded clone.

V: TRBV7-9
D: .
J: TRBJ2-1
size: few
length: 16
CDR3: CASSQDRASSYNEQFF
DNA: TGTGCCAGCAGCCAAGATCGGGCCAGCTCCTACAATGAGCAGTTCTTC

V: TRBV19
D: .
J: TRBJ2-1
size: .
length: 14
CDR3: CASSTQGVGNEQFF
DNA: TGTGCCAGTAGTACACAGGGAGTGGGCAATGAGCAGTTCTTC

V: TRBV11-2
D: TRBD1
J: TRBJ1-6
size: many
length: 19
CDR3: CASSLEDRVYYIDNSPLHF
DNA: TGTGCCAGCAGCTTGGAAGACAGGGTTTACTATATTGATAATTCACCCCTCCACTTT

V: TRBV12-3/TRBV12-4
D: TRBD1
J: TRBJ1-2
size: .
length: 13
CDR3: CASSFDRGNGYTF
DNA: TGTGCCAGCAGTTTTGACAGGGGGAACGGCTACACCTTC

V: TRBV19
D: .
J: TRBJ2-2
size: .
length: 15
CDR3: CASNPGTLNTGELFF
DNA: TGTGCCAGTAACCCCGGGACACTTAACACCGGGGAGCTGTTTTTT

V: TRBV7-9
D: .
J: TRBJ1-4
size: many
length: 12
CDR3: CASSFLDEKLFF
DNA: TGTGCCAGCAGCTTCTTAGATGAAAAACTGTTTTTT

V: TRBV29-1
D: .
J: TRBJ1-1
size: .
length: 13
CDR3: CSVVEQLNTEAFF
DNA: TGCAGCGTTGTAGAACAGTTGAACACTGAAGCTTTCTTT

V: TRBV5-1
D: .
J: TRBJ2-1
size: once
length: 13
CDR3: CASSSLVVHEQFF
DNA: TGCGCCAGCAGTTCCCTAGTGGTGCATGAGCAGTTCTTC

V: TRBV5-6
D: .
J: TRBJ2-5
size: few
length: 15
CDR3: CASSYRSVVGETQYF
DNA: TGTGCCAGCAGCTATAGATCGGTGGTTGGAGAGACCCAGTACTTC

V: TRBV28
D: .
J: TRBJ2-1
size: few
length: 18
CDR3: CASSLLVGPPVIGNEQFF
DNA: TGTGCCAGCAGTTTATTAGTGGGGCCCCCGGTGATCGGCAATGAGCAGTTCTTC

V: TRBV19
D: TRBD1
J: TRBJ2-5
size: few
length: 16
CDR3: CASSIDRDWDRKTQYF
DNA: TGTGCCAGTAGTATAGATCGGGATTGGGACAGAAAGACCCAGTACTTC

V: TRBV11-2
D: TRBD2
J: TRBJ2-7
size: .
length: 19
CDR3: CASSPFFLKNGTRPYEQYF
DNA: TGTGCCAGCAGCCCGTTCTTTCTAAAAAATGGGACTAGACCCTACGAGCAGTACTTC

V: TRBV24-1
D: TRBD1
J: TRBJ2-3
size: .
length: 15
CDR3: CATSAGQGRADTQYF
DNA: TGTGCCACCAGTGCCGGACAGGGTAGGGCAGATACGCAGTATTTT

V: TRBV7-9
D: .
J: TRBJ2-3
size: .
length: 16
CDR3: CASSPRLGAGTDTQYF
DNA: TGTGCCAGCAGCCCGAGACTGGGGGCGGGCACAGATACGCAGTATTTT

V: TRBV25-1
D: TRBD2
J: TRBJ2-7
size: many
length: 16
CDR3: CASSEGGPAGWDEQYF
DNA: TGTGCCAGCAGTGAAGGAGGCCCAGCGGGGTGGGACGAGCAGTACTTC

V: TRBV3-1
D: .
J: TRBJ2-6
size: few
length: 16
CDR3: CASSQGVASGANVLTF
DNA: TGTGCCAGCAGCCAAGGCGTGGCCTCTGGGGCCAACGTCCTGACTTTC

V: TRBV7-6
D: TRBD2
J: TRBJ2-5
size: .
length: 14
CDR3: CASSHAGGQETQYF
DNA: TGTGCCAGCAGCCACGCGGGGGGGCAAGAGACCCAGTACTTC

V: TRBV7-3
D: .
J: TRBJ2-2
size: many
length: 14
CDR3: CASSLSGNTGELFF
DNA: TGCGCCAGCAGCTTGTCGGGGAACACCGGGGAGCTGTTTTTT

V: TRBV6-1
D: .
J: TRBJ1-2
size: few
length: 14
CDR3: CASRFQGIGYGYTF
DNA: TGTGCCAGCCGCTTTCAGGGTATCGGCTATGGCTACACCTTC

V: TRBV29-1
D: .
J: TRBJ2-7
size: few
length: 12
CDR3: CSVEDGQDEQYF
DNA: TGCAGCGTTGAAGATGGTCAGGACGAGCAGTACTTC

V: TRBV5-4
D: TRBD1
J: TRBJ2-3
size: .
length: 17
CDR3: CASSVPGQAFSTDTQYF
DNA: TGTGCCAGCAGCGTCCCGGGACAGGCCTTTAGCACAGATACGCAGTATTTT

V: TRBV14
D: TRBD1
J: TRBJ1-1
size: .
length: 15
CDR3: CASSRRGGPGTEAFF
DNA: TGTGCCAGCAGCCGGAGAGGGGGCCCCGGGACTGAAGCTTTCTTT

V: TRBV20-1
D: .
J: TRBJ1-5
size: few
length: 13
CDR3: CSARPEYNQPQHF
DNA: TGCAGTGCTAGACCCGAATATAATCAGCCCCAGCATTTT

V: TRBV7-9
D: .
J: TRBJ1-5
size: few
length: 14
CDR3: CASSSGFGNQPQHF
DNA: TGTGCCAGCAGTTCAGGGTTCGGAAATCAGCCCCAGCATTTT

V: TRBV21-1
D: .
J: TRBJ2-5
size: .
length: 16
CDR3: CASSKRCQTFQETQYF
DNA: TGTGCCAGCAGCAAACGTTGTCAGACATTCCAAGAGACCCAGTACTTC

V: TRBV24-1
D: .
J: TRBJ2-3
size: few
length: 18
CDR3: CATSDRGTDTQGADTQYF
DNA: TGTGCCACCAGTGACCGCGGGACAGACACCCAGGGAGCGGATACGCAGTATTTT

V: TRBV19
D: TRBD2
J: TRBJ2-3
size: .
length: 16
CDR3: CASSTLRRGIADTQYF
DNA: TGTGCCAGTAGTACCCTGCGGCGGGGGATAGCAGATACGCAGTATTTT

V: TRBV27
D: .
J: TRBJ2-2
size: few
length: 15
CDR3: CASRTESSYTGELFF
DNA: TGTGCCAGCAGGACAGAGAGTTCTTACACCGGGGAGCTGTTTTTT

V: TRBV6-2/TRBV6-3
D: TRBD1
J: TRBJ2-2
size: few
length: 15
CDR3: CASSYTGGVGGELFF
DNA: TGTGCCAGCAGTTACACAGGGGGAGTGGGCGGGGAGCTGTTTTTT

V: TRBV20-1
D: TRBD2
J: TRBJ2-5
size: .
length: 16
CDR3: CCARGTSVGDRETQYF
DNA: TGCTGTGCTAGAGGGACTAGCGTGGGGGATCGAGAGACCCAGTACTTC

V: TRBV5-1
D: .
J: TRBJ2-3
size: many
length: 12
CDR3: CASTEGADTQYF
DNA: TGCGCCAGCACGGAGGGGGCAGATACGCAGTATTTT

V: TRBV24-1
D: TRBD1
J: TRBJ2-3
size: .
length: 15
CDR3: CATSDPGTVSDTQYF
DNA: TGTGCCACCAGTGACCCCGGGACAGTCTCAGATACGCAGTATTTT

V: TRBV29-1
D: .
J: TRBJ2-4
size: .
length: 12
CDR3: CSVGHTENIQYF
DNA: TGCAGCGTCGGCCACACAGAAAACATTCAGTACTTC

V: TRBV20-1
D: .
J: TRBJ1-2
size: few
length: 12
CDR3: CSALTANYGYTF
DNA: TGCAGTGCCCTGACAGCTAACTATGGCTACACCTTC

V: TRBV6-5
D: .
J: TRBJ1-1
size: few
length: 14
CDR3: CASSYGGGGTEAFF
DNA: TGTGCCAGCAGTTATGGAGGGGGTGGCACTGAAGCTTTCTTT

V: TRBV10-3
D: TRBD1
J: TRBJ1-1
size: few
length: 14
CDR3: CAIRGQGGSTEAFF
DNA: TGTGCCATCAGGGGACAGGGGGGAAGCACTGAAGCTTTCTTT

V: TRBV9
D: TRBD1
J: TRBJ2-4
size: once
length: 19
CDR3: CASSVVKRKRTGAMDIQYF
DNA: TGTGCCAGCAGCGTAGTTAAAAGAAAAAGGACAGGGGCGATGGACATTCAGTACTTC

V: TRBV7-2
D: .
J: TRBJ2-7
size: few
length: 15
CDR3: CASSLARTGTYEQYF
DNA: TGTGCCAGCAGCTTAGCCAGAACAGGTACCTACGAGCAGTACTTC

V: TRBV5-1
D: .
J: TRBJ1-1
size: .
length: 15
CDR3: CASSSGSGGNTEAFF
DNA: TGCGCCAGCAGCTCGGGGTCGGGGGGGAACACTGAAGCTTTCTTT

V: TRBV7-2
D: .
J: TRBJ1-2
size: .
length: 14
CDR3: CASSAHRDGPGYTF
DNA: TGTGCCAGCAGCGCACACCGGGACGGCCCCGGCTACACCTTC

V: TRBV28
D: TRBD1
J: TRBJ2-7
size: .
length: 13
CDR3: CATEDREALEQYF
DNA: TGTGCCACCGAGGACAGGGAAGCCCTCGAGCAGTACTTC